This entry features one T cell receptor (beta chain) sequence. Its specificity is unknown. The sample is drawn from a study of shared clonotypes between healthy human individuals. General observations from the study: Clonotypes that were shared across a handful of donors made up roughly 5.2% of naive CD4 clonotypes. Enrolling few donors narrowed the genetic and exposure-history diversity that was represented.

Assay: immunoSEQ multiplex PCR; the TCRdb copy retains only in-frame clones and omits some. Here the sample spans roughly 1,800,000 clones, about 95% being singletons. The V gene lost 2 bases and the J gene lost 2 bases, with 16 bases spanning the gap. The germline V gene has CDR1 MDHEN and CDR2 SYDVKM. This CDR3 has 16 residues. Positively selected for CCR7, the CD45RO-negative cells used as naive CD8 cells excluded terminally differentiated effector memory CD45RA+ cells. This chain joins TRBV28 and TRBJ2-7; D call uncertain. This sequence originates from a man between 18 and 29 years old in good health. Sequenced sample: naive CD8+ T cells sorted from blood. The CDR3, as DNA: TGTGCCAGCAGTTTAAGTTCCGGGCAGCGCACCTACGAGCAGTACTTC. As protein: CASSLSSGQRTYEQYF.